This TCR beta chain stems from a study of type 1 and type 2 diabetes patients. Study at large: T cells were magnetically sorted from PBMCs as CD4+ or CD8+ subsets. Whole-study results and caveats: Type 1 diabetes repertoires were significantly less diverse than type 2 diabetes ones. In type 2 diabetes, highly-expanded CD4+ clones took a median approximately 3.6% of reads. With limited T2D and control samples, some T1D-only expanded clones may not be T1D-specific.

The V gene's germline CDR1 is ENHRY and CDR2 SYGVKD. The length of the CDR3 is 15 residues. The PCR template was genomic DNA. Amplification of the beta chain CDR3 used 30 forward and 13 reverse multiplex primers. TCRdb re-called the multiplex PCR reads through MiXCR, storing one row per CDR3 protein. The sample has approximately 260,000 distinct CDR3 sequences, more than 40% seen once. Comments on this clonotype: Its antigen is as yet unknown. A read error may explain this, as a much larger clone is one base away.

The sequenced sample consisted of peripheral blood mononuclear cells (PBMCs). This clonotype originated in a man younger than 35 with type 2 diabetes. The rearrangement links TRBV10-3 to TRBJ2-7; D is unclear. The CDR3 nucleotides are TGTGCCATCAATGAGTCTGGCTCCCTCCCGTACGAGCAGTACTTC. Encoded protein: CAINESGSLPYEQYF.